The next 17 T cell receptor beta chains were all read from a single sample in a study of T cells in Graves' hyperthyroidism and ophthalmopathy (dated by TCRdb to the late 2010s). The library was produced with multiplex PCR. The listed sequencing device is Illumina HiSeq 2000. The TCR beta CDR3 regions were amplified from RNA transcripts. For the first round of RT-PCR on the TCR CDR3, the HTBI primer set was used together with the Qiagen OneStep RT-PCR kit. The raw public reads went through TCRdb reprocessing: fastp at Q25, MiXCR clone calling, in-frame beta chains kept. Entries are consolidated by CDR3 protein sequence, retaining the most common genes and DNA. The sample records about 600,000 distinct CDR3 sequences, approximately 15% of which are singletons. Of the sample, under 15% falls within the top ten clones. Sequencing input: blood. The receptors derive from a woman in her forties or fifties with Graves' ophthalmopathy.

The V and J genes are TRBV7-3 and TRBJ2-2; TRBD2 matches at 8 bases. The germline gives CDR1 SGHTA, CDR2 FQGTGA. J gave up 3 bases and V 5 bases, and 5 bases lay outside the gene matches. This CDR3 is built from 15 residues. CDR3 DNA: TGTGCCAGCAGCCCGGGGGGGCCGGACACCGGGGAGCTGTTTTTT. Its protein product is CASSPGGPDTGELFF.

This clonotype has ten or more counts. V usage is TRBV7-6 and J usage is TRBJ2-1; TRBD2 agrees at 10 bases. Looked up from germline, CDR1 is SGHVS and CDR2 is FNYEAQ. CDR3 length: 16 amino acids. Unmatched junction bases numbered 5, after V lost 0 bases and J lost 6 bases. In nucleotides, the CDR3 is TGTGCCAGCAGCTTAGCCCCGGGACTAGCGCTCAATGAGCAGTTCTTC. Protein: CASSLAPGLALNEQFF.

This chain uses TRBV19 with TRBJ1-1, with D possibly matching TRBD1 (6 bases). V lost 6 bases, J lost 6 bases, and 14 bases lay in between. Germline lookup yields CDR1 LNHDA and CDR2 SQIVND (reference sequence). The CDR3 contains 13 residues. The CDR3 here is CASSTQGFPEAFF. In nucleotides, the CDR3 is TGTGCCAGTAGCACTCAGGGGTTCCCTGAAGCTTTCTTT.

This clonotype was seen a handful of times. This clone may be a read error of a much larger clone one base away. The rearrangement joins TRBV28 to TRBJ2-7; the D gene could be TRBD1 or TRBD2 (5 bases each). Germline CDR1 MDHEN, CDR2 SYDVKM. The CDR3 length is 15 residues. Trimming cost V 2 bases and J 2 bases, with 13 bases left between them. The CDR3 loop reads CASSLEAGRTYEQYF. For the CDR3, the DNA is TGTGCCAGCAGTTTAGAGGCAGGGAGAACCTACGAGCAGTACTTC.

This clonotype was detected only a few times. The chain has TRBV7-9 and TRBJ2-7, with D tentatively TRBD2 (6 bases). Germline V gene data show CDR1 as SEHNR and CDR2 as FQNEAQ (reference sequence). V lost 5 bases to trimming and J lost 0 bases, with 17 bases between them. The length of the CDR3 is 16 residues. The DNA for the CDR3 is TGTGCCAGCAGCCCCGATGGGGGACTCCTCTCCTACGAGCAGTACTTC. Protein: CASSPDGGLLSYEQYF.

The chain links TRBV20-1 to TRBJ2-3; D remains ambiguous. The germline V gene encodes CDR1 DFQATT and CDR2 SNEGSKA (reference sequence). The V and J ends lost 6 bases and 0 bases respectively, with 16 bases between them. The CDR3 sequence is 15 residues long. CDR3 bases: TGCAGTGCACATACCCACACAGAGAGCACAGATACGCAGTATTTT. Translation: CSAHTHTESTDTQYF.

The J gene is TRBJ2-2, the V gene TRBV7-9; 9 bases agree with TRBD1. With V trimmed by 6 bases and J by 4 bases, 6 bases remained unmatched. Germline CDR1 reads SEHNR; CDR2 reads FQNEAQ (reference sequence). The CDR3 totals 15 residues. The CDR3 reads CASRPDRGTTGELFF. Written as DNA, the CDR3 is TGTGCCAGCAGACCGGACAGGGGAACCACCGGGGAGCTGTTTTTT.

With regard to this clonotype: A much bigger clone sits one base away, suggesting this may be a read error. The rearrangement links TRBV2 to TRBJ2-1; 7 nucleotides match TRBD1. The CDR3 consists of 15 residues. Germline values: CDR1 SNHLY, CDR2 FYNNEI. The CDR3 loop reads CASQSGGSSYNEQLF. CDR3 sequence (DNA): TGTGCCAGCCAATCAGGGGGTAGCTCCTACAATGAGCAGCTCTTC.

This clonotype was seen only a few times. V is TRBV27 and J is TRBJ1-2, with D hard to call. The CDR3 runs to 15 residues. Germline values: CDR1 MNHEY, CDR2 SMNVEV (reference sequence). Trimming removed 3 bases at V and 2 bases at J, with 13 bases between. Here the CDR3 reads CASSFSAQTNYGYTF. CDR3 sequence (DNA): TGTGCCAGCAGTTTCTCGGCTCAGACAAACTATGGCTACACCTTC.

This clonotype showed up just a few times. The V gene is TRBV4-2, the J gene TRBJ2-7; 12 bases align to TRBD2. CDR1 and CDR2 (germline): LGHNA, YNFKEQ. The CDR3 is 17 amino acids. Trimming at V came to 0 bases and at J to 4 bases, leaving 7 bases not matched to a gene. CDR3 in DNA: TGTGCCAGCAGCCAAGAACCCCTAGCGGGAGGGCCGTACGAGCAGTACTTC. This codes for CASSQEPLAGGPYEQYF.

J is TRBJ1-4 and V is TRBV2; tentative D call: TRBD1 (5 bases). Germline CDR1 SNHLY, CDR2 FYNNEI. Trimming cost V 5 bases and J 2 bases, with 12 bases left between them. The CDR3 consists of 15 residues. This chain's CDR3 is CASSRGPRTNEKLFF. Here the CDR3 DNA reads TGTGCCAGCAGTAGGGGACCACGCACTAATGAAAAACTGTTTTTT.

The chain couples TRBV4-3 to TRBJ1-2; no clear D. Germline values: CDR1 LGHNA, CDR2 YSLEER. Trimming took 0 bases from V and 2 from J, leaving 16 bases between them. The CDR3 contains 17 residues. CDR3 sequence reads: CASSQDPQGRVNYGYTF. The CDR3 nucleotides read TGCGCCAGCAGCCAAGACCCTCAAGGGAGGGTGAACTATGGCTACACCTTC.

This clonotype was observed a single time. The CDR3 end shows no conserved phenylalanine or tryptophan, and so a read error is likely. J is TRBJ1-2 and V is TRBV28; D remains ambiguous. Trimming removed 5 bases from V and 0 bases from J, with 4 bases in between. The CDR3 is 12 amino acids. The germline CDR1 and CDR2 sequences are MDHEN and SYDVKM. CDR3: CASSPTNYGYTL. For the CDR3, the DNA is TGTGCCAGCAGTCCAACTAACTATGGCTACACCCTC.

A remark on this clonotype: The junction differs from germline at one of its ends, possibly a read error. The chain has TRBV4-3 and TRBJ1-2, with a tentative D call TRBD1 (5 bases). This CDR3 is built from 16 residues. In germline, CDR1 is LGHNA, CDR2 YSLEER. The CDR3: CASSQDTGRDNYGYTF. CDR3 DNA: TGCGCCAGCAGTCAAGATACGGGACGGGATAACTATGGCTACACCTTC.

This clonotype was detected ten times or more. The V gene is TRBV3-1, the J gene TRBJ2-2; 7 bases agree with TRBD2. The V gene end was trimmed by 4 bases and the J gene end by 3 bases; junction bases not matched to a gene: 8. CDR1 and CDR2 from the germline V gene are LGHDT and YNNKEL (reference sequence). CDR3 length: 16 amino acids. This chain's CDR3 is CASSRWGGVDTGELFF. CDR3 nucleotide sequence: TGTGCCAGCAGCCGGTGGGGGGGAGTGGACACCGGGGAGCTGTTTTTT.

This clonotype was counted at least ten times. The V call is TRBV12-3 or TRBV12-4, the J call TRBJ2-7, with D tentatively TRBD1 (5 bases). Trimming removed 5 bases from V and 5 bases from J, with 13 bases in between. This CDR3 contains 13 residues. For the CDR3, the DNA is TGTGCCAGCAGTCGGAGCAGGGTTGACGAGCAGTACTTC. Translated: CASSRSRVDEQYF.

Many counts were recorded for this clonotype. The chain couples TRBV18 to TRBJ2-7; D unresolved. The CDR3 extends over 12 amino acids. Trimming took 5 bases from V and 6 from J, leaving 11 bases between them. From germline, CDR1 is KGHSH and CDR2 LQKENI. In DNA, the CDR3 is TGTGCCAGCTCAACGGAAGGGTTCGAGCAGTACTTC. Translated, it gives CASSTEGFEQYF.